These 13 T cell receptor beta chains came from one sample sequenced in a study of T cell repertoires in cytomegalovirus infection. TCRdb itself ran the reads through MiXCR, one entry per CDR3 protein. The sample lists hundreds of thousands of distinct CDR3 sequences, less than 40% seen once, with about 2.8% in the top ten. The material sequenced was PBMCs. The receptor set was obtained from a human donor in good health (CMV status not recorded). Some clones in this sample may be carry-over from other donors' samples.

The chain combines TRBV11-2 with TRBJ2-5, with a tentative D call TRBD2 (5 bases). The germline V gene encodes CDR1 SGHAT and CDR2 FQNNGV. The CDR3 runs 23 residues. Trimming pared 1 base from V and 4 bases from J, leaving 37 bases between. The DNA of the CDR3 is TGTGCCAGCAGCTTAGGAGATAGGGCGCGGGCGGCTCCCAGCCACCTTTCAGGAGAGACCCAGTACTTC. Translating gives CASSLGDRARAAPSHLSGETQYF.

This chain uses TRBV6-2 or TRBV6-3 with TRBJ2-1; no reliable D call. The germline V and J ends were trimmed by 7 bases and 6 bases, with 10 bases remaining between them. Per the germline V gene, CDR1 is MNHEY and CDR2 is SVGEGT. The CDR3 has 12 amino acids. CDR3 residues: CASTGRSNEQFF. DNA of the CDR3: TGTGCCAGCACTGGGCGGAGCAATGAGCAGTTCTTC.

The J gene is TRBJ1-5, the V gene TRBV28; 10 nucleotides agree with TRBD1. The junction had 6 bases not matched to a gene; V was cut back by 2 bases and J by 2 bases. CDR1 is MDHEN and CDR2 is SYDVKM in the germline V gene. The CDR3 runs 17 residues. CDR3 nucleotides: TGTGCCAGCAGTTTAGGGACAGGGGTTAGGGGCAATCAGCCCCAGCATTTT. Translation: CASSLGTGVRGNQPQHF.

The CDR3 is CASSERTGVMNTEAFF. The CDR3 coding sequence is TGTGCCAGCAGTGAGAGGACAGGGGTTATGAACACTGAAGCTTTCTTT. The J gene is TRBJ1-1, the V gene TRBV6-4; 9 bases fit TRBD1. Unmatched junction bases numbered 5, after V lost 3 bases and J lost 0 bases. In germline, CDR1 is MRHNA, CDR2 SNTAGT. The CDR3 covers 16 residues.

The rearrangement uses TRBV15 and TRBJ1-6, with D maybe TRBD1 (5 bases). Trimming took 4 bases from V and 6 from J, leaving 19 bases between them. CDR3 size: 17 residues. Germline-derived CDR1 and CDR2 are LNHNV and YYDKDF (reference sequence). CDR3 loop: CATSKSQWGNGNSPLHF. CDR3 DNA: TGTGCCACCAGCAAGTCCCAGTGGGGGAACGGTAATTCACCCCTCCACTTT. The entire variable domain, with the rest obtained from reference TRBV15 and TRBJ1-6, is as follows: DAMVIQNPRYQVTQFGKPVTLSCSQTLNHNVMYWYQQKSSQAPKLLFHYYDKDFNNEADTPDNFQSRRPNTSFCFLDIRSPGLGDTAMYLCATSKSQWGNGNSPLHFGNGTRLTVT.

This clonotype was seen at least ten times. This sequence joins TRBV7-2 and TRBJ2-3; 7 positions agree with TRBD2. Germline V gene lookup returns CDR1 SGHTA and CDR2 FQGNSA. The CDR3 contains 16 residues. The junction had 13 bases not matched to a gene; V was cut back by 3 bases and J by 7 bases. Written as DNA, the CDR3 is TGTGCCAGCAGCTTTATGTTGACTAGCATCCGGAATACGCAGTATTTT. Residues: CASSFMLTSIRNTQYF.

The chain has TRBV4-3 and TRBJ2-1; possible D gene TRBD2, 6 bases. In germline, CDR1 is LGHNA, CDR2 YSLEER. Trimming removed 7 bases at V and 7 bases at J, with 20 bases between. CDR3 size: 15 residues. CDR3 region: CASTTLGLQANEQFF. For the CDR3, the DNA is TGCGCCAGCACCACATTGGGACTCCAAGCGAATGAGCAGTTCTTC.

This clonotype turned up a few times. The CDR3 coding sequence is TGTGCCAGCAGCCAAGAATCGGAGGTAGATACGCAGTATTTT. Protein sequence: CASSQESEVDTQYF. V is TRBV14 and J is TRBJ2-3; maybe TRBD2 (5 bases). CDR1 is SGHDN and CDR2 is FVKESK in the germline V gene. Trimming took off 0 bases at V and 5 bases at J, with 9 bases between the two ends. There are 14 residues in the CDR3.

This rearrangement joins TRBV29-1 to TRBJ2-7; TRBD2 might be the D (6 bases). The V and J ends lost 7 bases and 2 bases respectively, with 18 bases between them. CDR3 length equals 14 residues. The germline V gene encodes CDR1 SQVTM and CDR2 ANQGSEA. The CDR3 reads CSEPASVSTYEQYF. In DNA form, the CDR3 reads TGCAGCGAGCCTGCTAGCGTTTCCACCTACGAGCAGTACTTC.

This clonotype was counted at least ten times. V and J are TRBV19 and TRBJ2-2; a possible D gene is TRBD1 (6 bases). Germline V gene sequence: CDR1 LNHDA, CDR2 SQIVND (reference sequence). V was shortened by 1 base and J by 5 bases, with 8 bases between the two germline ends. The CDR3 runs to 14 residues. The CDR3 sequence is CASSIGDRTGELFF. In DNA form, the CDR3 reads TGTGCCAGTAGTATAGGTGACAGGACCGGGGAGCTGTTTTTT. Based on the CDR3 plus reference TRBV19 and TRBJ2-2, the full variable domain is DGGITQSPKYLFRKEGQNVTLSCEQNLNHDAMYWYRQDPGQGLRLIYYSQIVNDFQKGDIAEGYSVSREKKESFPLTVTSAQKNPTAFYLCASSIGDRTGELFFGEGSRLTVL.

The chain is built from TRBV15 and TRBJ2-2; the D gene is possibly TRBD1 (5 bases). The V gene's germline CDR1 is LNHNV and CDR2 YYDKDF (reference sequence). V was trimmed by 3 bases and J by 3 bases, leaving 8 bases between them. The CDR3 has 14 amino acids. The CDR3 is CATSRTVHTGELFF. The CDR3 DNA reads as TGTGCCACCAGCAGGACAGTTCACACCGGGGAGCTGTTTTTT.

This clonotype showed up just a few times. This sequence joins TRBV7-2 and TRBJ2-7; D not resolved. Trimming removed 2 bases at V and 6 bases at J, with 8 bases between. The CDR3 has 12 amino acids. Germline values: CDR1 SGHTA, CDR2 FQGNSA. This CDR3 reads CASSLTASEQYF. CDR3 bases: TGTGCCAGCAGCTTAACCGCAAGCGAGCAGTACTTC.

The V call is TRBV7-4, the J call TRBJ2-7, with D tentatively TRBD2 (7 bases). Germline V gives CDR1 SGHVT, CDR2 SQSDAQ. The CDR3 has 16 amino acids. V was pared by 3 bases and J by 4 bases, with 19 bases between. The CDR3 protein is CASSFDRGPGGYEQYF. The CDR3 DNA is TGTGCCAGCAGCTTCGATCGGGGGCCCGGGGGGTACGAGCAGTACTTC.